Listed below are T cell receptor beta chains from one sample, sequenced in a study of control samples from healthy donors and cancer patients. Measured with immunoSEQ multiplex PCR; TCRdb has only the in-frame clones, and not every one. Seen here are about 84,000 clones, 65% to 90% observed once, and the top ten hold around a tenth. What was sequenced was PBMCs. The receptor set was obtained from a man in his 60s with head and neck cancer. Both conserved end residues are part of each CDR3. D genes are given only for firm matches. For some rows the clone size is stated as once, few or many, or as a class when expanded; others skip it.

.	TRBV5-1	TRBJ2-7	.	CASSLSLGYEQYF	TGCGCCAGCAGCTTATCGCTGGGCTACGAGCAGTACTTC
.	TRBV5-6	TRBJ2-3	.	CASSFNRDTQYF	TGTGCCAGCAGCTTCAACCGGGATACGCAGTATTTT
few	TRBV6-2/TRBV6-3	TRBJ2-7	.	CASSYLAGTYEQYF	TGTGCCAGCAGTTACCTCGCGGGAACCTACGAGCAGTACTTC
few	TRBV5-1	TRBJ2-7	TRBD1	CASSPGQDYEQYF	TGCGCCAGCAGCCCGGGACAGGACTACGAGCAGTACTTC
.	TRBV6-5	TRBJ1-2	.	CASSYSNGFRVYGYTF	TGTGCCAGCAGTTACTCGAACGGGTTTAGGGTCTATGGCTACACCTTC
.	TRBV5-1	TRBJ2-1	TRBD2	CASSQTSGRALGGNEQFF	TGCGCCAGCAGCCAGACTAGCGGGAGGGCCCTCGGAGGTAATGAGCAGTTCTTC
few	TRBV7-8	TRBJ2-7	.	CASSLDWQFNEQYF	TGTGCCAGCAGCTTAGATTGGCAGTTCAACGAGCAGTACTTC
.	TRBV19	TRBJ2-2	TRBD2	CATLPQASGVITGELFF	TGTGCCACCCTACCCCAGGCTAGCGGAGTAATCACCGGGGAGCTGTTTTTT
.	TRBV27	TRBJ2-3	.	CASSLFGNFYTQYF	TGTGCCAGCAGTTTATTCGGGAACTTTTATACGCAGTATTTT
.	TRBV7-2	TRBJ2-3	.	CASSLRLTDTQYF	TGTGCCAGCAGCTTACGACTCACAGATACGCAGTATTTT
.	TRBV7-9	TRBJ2-2	.	CASRPTSFTGELFF	TGTGCCAGCAGGCCTACTAGTTTCACCGGGGAGCTGTTTTTT
many	TRBV7-6	TRBJ1-5	.	CASSRWDRDSPEDNQPQHF	TGTGCCAGCAGCCGGTGGGACCGAGACAGCCCTGAGGATAATCAGCCCCAGCATTTT
.	TRBV6-6	TRBJ1-1	.	CASTPRPPGGGKAFF	TGTGCCAGCACCCCACGCCCCCCGGGGGGGGGAAAAGCTTTCTTT
.	TRBV7-2	TRBJ1-1	.	CASSVQGRNTEAFF	TGTGCCAGCAGCGTACAGGGTAGAAACACTGAAGCTTTCTTT
.	TRBV5-1	TRBJ1-1	.	CASSWNRVEVTEAFF	TGCGCCAGCAGCTGGAACAGGGTGGAGGTCACTGAAGCTTTCTTT
.	TRBV5-5	TRBJ2-2	TRBD2	CASSLRLAGNTGELFF	TGTGCCAGCAGCTTAAGACTAGCGGGAAATACCGGGGAGCTGTTTTTT